What follows are 22 T cell receptor beta chains derived from one specimen sequenced in a study of technical replicates of blood from several donors. Measured with immunoSEQ multiplex PCR; TCRdb has only the in-frame clones, and not every one. The sample has 90,000 to 100,000 clones; approximately 95% are singletons. The specimen was T cells isolated from PBMCs. The receptors originated from a human donor in good health.

Written as DNA, the CDR3 is TGTGCCAGCAGCTTAGGAGGGTTGGACACTGAAGCTTTCTTT. It encodes CASSLGGLDTEAFF. The rearrangement links TRBV7-9 to TRBJ1-1; D is undetermined. Trimming shortened V by 1 base and J by 3 bases, and 9 bases separated the two germline ends. The CDR3 is 14 residues long. Germline CDR1 is SEHNR and CDR2 is FQNEAQ (reference sequence).

The rearrangement uses TRBV28 and TRBJ1-2; perhaps TRBD1 as D (6 bases). Trimming left V 6 bases short and J 7 bases short, with 15 bases between. This CDR3 is built from 13 residues. Germline CDR1 reads MDHEN; CDR2 reads SYDVKM. In DNA, the CDR3 is TGTGCCAGCAGCACAGCACCCAGGGGTGGCTACACCTTC. This translates into CASSTAPRGGYTF.

The chain has TRBV5-4 and TRBJ2-5; TRBD2 matches 10 bases. CDR1 is SGHNT and CDR2 is YYREEE in the germline V gene (reference sequence). Germline trimming cut 4 bases from V and 2 bases from J; bases unmatched to any gene: 8. This CDR3 has 16 residues. CDR3 sequence (DNA): TGTGCCAGCAGCCCAAGTCGGACTAGCGGACAAGAGACCCAGTACTTC. This sequence encodes CASSPSRTSGQETQYF.

V gene TRBV6-4 combines with J gene TRBJ1-2; D is undetermined. Trimming removed 4 bases from V and 2 bases from J, with 8 bases in between. This CDR3 has 13 amino acids. Germline lookup yields CDR1 MRHNA and CDR2 SNTAGT. The CDR3 DNA is TGTGCCAGCAGTGTGAACAGAAACTATGGCTACACCTTC. It codes for CASSVNRNYGYTF.

This chain joins TRBV5-4 and TRBJ1-2; a weak D match, TRBD1 (5 bases). V was cut by 2 bases and J by 0 bases, with 11 bases left in between. The CDR3 totals 15 residues. Germline CDR1 reads SGHNT; CDR2 reads YYREEE (reference sequence). CDR3 coding DNA: TGTGCCAGCAGCTTCTTACAGGTTGCTAACTATGGCTACACCTTC. Residues: CASSFLQVANYGYTF.

This chain uses TRBV23-1 with TRBJ2-7; 8 bases match TRBD2. TRBV23-1 is labeled an ORF, and its function is uncertain. The V gene end was trimmed by 5 bases and the J gene end by 4 bases; junction bases not matched to a gene: 22. This CDR3 has 19 residues. The CDR3 here is CASSTSGGREDRNEYEQYF. The CDR3 nucleotides are TGCGCCAGCAGTACCTCCGGGGGGCGGGAGGATAGGAATGAATACGAGCAGTACTTC.

The CDR3 loop is CASSSGQGNQPQHF. The CDR3 DNA is TGTGCCAGCAGCTCCGGACAGGGGAATCAGCCCCAGCATTTT. The genes are TRBV28 and TRBJ1-5; 9 nucleotides align to TRBD1. V was clipped by 6 bases and J by 4 bases; unmatched bases: 4. Germline V lookup: CDR1 MDHEN, CDR2 SYDVKM. The CDR3 runs to 14 residues.

V and J are TRBV11-2 and TRBJ2-5; D might be TRBD1 (6 bases). Germline V gives CDR1 SGHAT, CDR2 FQNNGV. There are 13 residues in the CDR3. The V end was cut by 6 bases, the J end by 2 bases, with 10 bases between. The CDR3 loop is CASSYGQQETQYF. The CDR3 DNA sequence: TGTGCCAGCAGTTATGGACAGCAAGAGACCCAGTACTTC.

This clone came up once. This chain links TRBV7-8 with TRBJ2-1; TRBD2 matches at 9 bases. With 2 bases clipped from V and 1 base from J, the junction kept 6 bases outside the gene matches. The CDR3 runs 17 residues. The germline CDR1 and CDR2 sequences are SGHVS and FQNEAQ. In DNA form, the CDR3 reads TGTGCCAGCAGCTTACGATATAGCGGGAGTTCCTACAATGAGCAGTTCTTC. Encoded protein: CASSLRYSGSSYNEQFF. The complete variable domain, with remaining parts taken from reference TRBV7-8 and TRBJ2-1, reads GAGVSQSPRYKVAKRGQDVALRCDPISGHVSLFWYQQALGQGPEFLTYFQNEAQLDKSGLPSDRFFAERPEGSVSTLKIQRTQQEDSAVYLCASSLRYSGSSYNEQFFGPGTRLTVL.

The genes are TRBV27 and TRBJ2-7; TRBD1 aligns across 7 bases. The junction had 11 bases not matched to a gene; V was cut back by 6 bases and J by 3 bases. The CDR3 has 15 residues. Germline V gene lookup returns CDR1 MNHEY and CDR2 SMNVEV (reference sequence). The CDR3 protein is CASSPLYRGGYEQYF. In DNA, the CDR3 is TGTGCCAGCAGCCCTCTATACAGGGGCGGCTACGAGCAGTACTTC.

This chain joins TRBV4-1 and TRBJ2-7; 7 bases fit TRBD1. Germline trimming cut 0 bases from V and 3 bases from J; bases unmatched to any gene: 8. The CDR3 runs 16 residues. The germline V gene has CDR1 MGHRA and CDR2 YSYEKL. In DNA form, the CDR3 reads TGCGCCAGCAGCCAAGAAAGCTTTCCAGGGGGCTACGAGCAGTACTTC. It yields the protein CASSQESFPGGYEQYF.

This clone is a singleton in its sample. The chain employs TRBV10-3 and TRBJ1-2; weak D call: TRBD1 (6 bases). The V end was cut by 4 bases, the J end by 7 bases, with 13 bases between. The CDR3 loop spans 13 amino acids. Per germline, CDR1 ENHRY and CDR2 SYGVKD. The CDR3 nucleotides read TGTGCCATCAGTGGGGCCACAGGGAGTGGCTACACCTTC. Translated, it gives CAISGATGSGYTF.

The chain is built from TRBV27 and TRBJ1-5, with D possibly being TRBD1 (5 bases). The CDR3 is made up of 14 amino acids. The germline V and J ends were trimmed by 5 bases and 5 bases, with 13 bases remaining between them. The germline V gene encodes CDR1 MNHEY and CDR2 SMNVEV (reference sequence). The CDR3 is CASSGHPNYQPQHF. DNA of the CDR3: TGTGCCAGCAGTGGACACCCTAATTATCAGCCCCAGCATTTT.

The rearrangement joins TRBV4-3 to TRBJ2-1, with 8 bases matching TRBD2. Trimming removed 0 bases from V and 4 bases from J; junction bases left unmatched: 5. Germline assignment: CDR1 LGHNA and CDR2 YSLEER. This CDR3 region has 16 residues. The DNA for the CDR3 is TGCGCCAGCAGCCAAGAAGGATTAGCGGGATACAATGAGCAGTTCTTC. It yields the protein CASSQEGLAGYNEQFF.

This chain uses TRBV27 with TRBJ1-1; TRBD1 is a possible D gene (5 bases). The CDR3 covers 14 residues. Germline values: CDR1 MNHEY, CDR2 SMNVEV (reference sequence). V was shortened by 5 bases and J by 2 bases, with 12 bases between the two germline ends. The CDR3 sequence: CASSPGLTNTEAFF. Here the CDR3 DNA reads TGTGCCAGCAGTCCGGGACTTACAAACACTGAAGCTTTCTTT.

The rearrangement uses TRBV30 and TRBJ1-2, with 9 bases fitting TRBD1. CDR1 is GTSNPN, CDR2 SVGIG, per germline (reference sequence). Trimming took 3 bases from V and 5 from J; bases not matched to a gene: 10. This CDR3 spans 15 amino acids. The CDR3 is CAWSVRRQGDYGYTF. DNA of the CDR3: TGTGCCTGGAGCGTTCGTCGACAGGGGGATTATGGCTACACCTTC.

V usage is TRBV19 and J usage is TRBJ2-1; 8 bases line up with TRBD1. Germline loops: CDR1 LNHDA, CDR2 SQIVND (reference sequence). The CDR3 has 14 amino acids. J was trimmed by 8 bases and V by 4 bases; bases with no gene match: 7. The CDR3 DNA is TGTGCCAGTAGTACCCGACAGGGGCTCTATGAGCAGTTCTTC. Its translation is CASSTRQGLYEQFF.

This chain links TRBV7-9 with TRBJ1-1; 9 nucleotides match TRBD1. The CDR3 is 15 residues long. The V gene's germline CDR1 is SEHNR and CDR2 FQNEAQ (reference sequence). With 5 bases clipped from V and 3 bases from J, the junction kept 7 bases outside the gene matches. The CDR3 loop is CASSRETGGYTEAFF. In nucleotides, the CDR3 is TGTGCCAGCAGCAGAGAGACAGGGGGGTACACTGAAGCTTTCTTT.

The chain links TRBV5-1 to TRBJ2-7, with a weak D call TRBD1 (5 bases). The CDR3 is made up of 12 amino acids. Per germline, CDR1 SGHRS and CDR2 YFSETQ. Trimming left V 6 bases short and J 3 bases short, with 10 bases between. The CDR3 DNA reads as TGCGCCAGCATCTCGCAGGGCTACGAGCAGTACTTC. Translated: CASISQGYEQYF.

The gene calls are TRBV2 and TRBJ2-1; 10 bases map to TRBD1. CDR3 length: 14 residues. In germline, CDR1 is SNHLY, CDR2 FYNNEI. V trimming: 6 bases; J trimming: 8 bases; junction bases outside the gene matches: 7. The CDR3 region has the DNA TGTGCCAGCAGACGTCCGGGACAGGGGTATGAGCAGTTCTTC. Protein sequence: CASRRPGQGYEQFF. Combining the CDR3 with reference TRBV2 and TRBJ2-1 gives the whole variable domain EPEVTQTPSHQVTQMGQEVILRCVPISNHLYFYWYRQILGQKVEFLVSFYNNEISEKSEIFDDQFSVERPDGSNFTLKIRSTKLEDSAMYFCASRRPGQGYEQFFGPGTRLTVL.

The V call is TRBV5-4, the J call TRBJ1-4; 7 bases are a match to TRBD1. CDR1 SGHNT and CDR2 YYREEE come from the germline V gene (reference sequence). V lost 4 bases, J lost 3 bases, and 9 bases stayed unmatched. This CDR3 contains 16 residues. CDR3 nucleotides: TGTGCCAGCAGCCTGAAAGGCACAGGGGCTAATGAAAAACTGTTTTTT. Its protein is CASSLKGTGANEKLFF.

The J gene is TRBJ2-7, the V gene TRBV4-1; 10 positions match TRBD2. There are 17 residues in the CDR3. V lost 0 bases to trimming and J lost 2 bases; unmatched junction nucleotides: 7. Germline lookup yields CDR1 MGHRA and CDR2 YSYEKL. CDR3 region: CASSQEPTSGSPYEQYF. The CDR3 DNA sequence: TGCGCCAGCAGCCAAGAACCGACTAGCGGGTCCCCCTACGAGCAGTACTTC.